This T cell receptor beta chain was documented in a study of blood T cell repertoires in COVID-19. In the study overall: PBMCs, B-cell-depleted T cells, or T cells were the source of the cDNA or gDNA that made up the material.

The ends were cut back, 3 bases at V and 6 bases at J, with 12 bases in the middle. From germline, CDR1 is SGHNT and CDR2 YYREEE (reference sequence). The CDR3 covers 13 residues. Clones were read by immunoSEQ multiplex PCR, and TCRdb kept only the in-frame ones, dropping some. Among 190,000 or so clones listed, about 85% were seen once. The genes are TRBV5-4 and TRBJ1-2; the D gene is possibly TRBD1 (6 bases). The sample taken for sequencing was peripheral blood. This TCR was sampled from a woman older than 75 with acute or convalescent COVID-19. In DNA, the CDR3 is TGTGCCAGCAGCTCACCACAGGGAGATGGCTACACCTTC. Its translation is CASSSPQGDGYTF.